Sequencing of this T cell receptor (beta chain) was carried out in a study of response to subunit inactivated influenza vaccine (dated by TCRdb to 2017 to 2018). In the study overall: Deep quantitative profiling of the T cell receptor repertoire was used in the study to follow responses to a trivalent subunit inactivated influenza vaccine. What the study reported, not specific to this receptor: The authors suggested that each seasonal influenza vaccination may recruit only a limited number of new T cells.

The method behind the library was RT-PCR. Instrument on record: Illumina HiSeq 2500. The public sequencing data were trimmed at Q25 with fastp and processed into clonotypes with MiXCR by TCRdb, which kept only in-frame beta chains. A single entry per CDR3 protein holds the most common genes and DNA from its merged rows. This sample gives hundreds of thousands of distinct CDR3 sequences in total; 14% of them show up just once. Around 6.5% of the sample goes to the ten largest clones. Concerning this clonotype: Its antigen remains undetermined. Per-base qualities were not stored, and no clone one base away is much larger.

Based on the germline V gene, the CDR1 and CDR2 sequences are SGHNT and YENEEA. V lost 5 bases and J lost 3 bases; the stretch between them is 10 bases long. The CDR3 has 13 amino acids, counting the end cysteine and phenylalanine. Here the CDR3 DNA is all that survives: 39 bases in frame from base 1. The TCR comes from a man in his fifties who received an inactivated influenza vaccine. Donor details come from another sample of the same person, matched by shared clones. Here the sequenced sample was PBMCs from blood, taken approximately 15 days before vaccination. The sequence links TRBV11-3 to TRBJ1-1, with the D gene not confidently named. This receptor has the CDR3 CASSIGRDTEAFF. The nucleotides are TGTGCCAGCAGCATAGGGCGGGACACTGAAGCTTTCTTT.